The entry below describes one T cell receptor (beta chain). Regarding time point: newly diagnosed GD, antithyroid drugs for less than 3 months. RNA from PBMCs was the source of the TCR library. The sample originates from a study of regulatory T cells in long-lasting Graves disease. The CDR3 consists of 15 residues. CDR1 is MNHNS and CDR2 is SASEGT in the germline V gene. Trimming stripped 6 bases from V and 4 bases from J, with 17 bases between. Combining iRepertoire HTBI primers with Arm-PCR of CDR3 regions, the authors built TCR beta libraries. From the multiplex PCR reads, TCRdb called clonotypes with MiXCR, one entry per CDR3 protein. This table has approximately 400,000 distinct CDR3 sequences, under 15% appearing once. These same records also appear under a second study, on T cells in Graves' hyperthyroidism and ophthalmopathy. Per that paper: Diagnoses were established using clinical symptoms, serum thyroxine and TRAb, thyroid ultrasound and orbital computed tomography. The TCR CDR3 first-round RT-PCR relied on the HTBI primer set. From stable hyperthyroidism, ophthalmopathy was set apart by a 13 V-J model.

This receptor was obtained from a young woman with Graves disease. Specimen: peripheral blood mononuclear cells (PBMCs), collected at new diagnosis, from a patient treated with antithyroid drugs. This chain connects TRBV6-1 to TRBJ2-3, with D hard to call. CDR3 sequence: CASSALALGPDTQYF. CDR3 nucleotides: TGTGCCAGCAGCGCGCTCGCCCTAGGGCCAGATACGCAGTATTTT.